These 4 T cell receptor beta chains were all obtained from the same sample, sequenced in a study of type 1 regulatory T cells. MiXCR, run by TCRdb on the reads, gives a single entry per CDR3 protein. The sample contains about 62,000 distinct CDR3 sequences, 62% of which appear only once. These receptors lack a known antigen. The sequencing input was cultured non-Tr1 T cells, either the whole culture or a sorted T cell fraction (not recorded which). These receptors originate from a human donor in good health.

V gene TRBV6-5 combines with J gene TRBJ1-2; D gene uncertain. Germline CDR1 is MNHEY and CDR2 is SVGAGI. V was shortened by 6 bases and J by 2 bases, with 10 bases between the two germline ends. The CDR3 covers 13 residues. Written as DNA, the CDR3 is TGTGCCAGCAGCCAGACACGAAACTATGGCTACACCTTC. Residues: CASSQTRNYGYTF.

This chain links TRBV5-4 with TRBJ1-1; a possible D gene is TRBD1 (6 bases). V lost 0 bases and J 0 bases, leaving 9 bases between the germline ends. Germline values: CDR1 SGHNT, CDR2 YYREEE (reference sequence). This CDR3 is built from 15 residues. CDR3: CASSLDQGMNTEAFF. CDR3 in DNA: TGTGCCAGCAGCTTGGATCAGGGGATGAACACTGAAGCTTTCTTT.

This chain uses TRBV28 with TRBJ2-1, with D perhaps matching TRBD2 (5 bases). From germline, CDR1 is MDHEN and CDR2 SYDVKM. V lost 6 bases, J lost 9 bases, and 12 bases lay in between. This CDR3 has 12 residues. CDR3 nucleotides: TGTGCCAGCAGCATACTAGTGGCTGAGCAGTTCTTC. Encoded protein: CASSILVAEQFF.

The chain joins TRBV3-1 to TRBJ2-1; possibly TRBD1 for D (6 bases). V lost 6 bases and J lost 4, with 19 bases in between. Germline V gene sequence: CDR1 LGHDT, CDR2 YNNKEL (reference sequence). The CDR3 runs to 16 residues. The CDR3 loop is CASSLTGLNKYNEQFF. CDR3 in DNA: TGTGCCAGCAGTCTGACAGGCCTAAATAAATACAATGAGCAGTTCTTC.